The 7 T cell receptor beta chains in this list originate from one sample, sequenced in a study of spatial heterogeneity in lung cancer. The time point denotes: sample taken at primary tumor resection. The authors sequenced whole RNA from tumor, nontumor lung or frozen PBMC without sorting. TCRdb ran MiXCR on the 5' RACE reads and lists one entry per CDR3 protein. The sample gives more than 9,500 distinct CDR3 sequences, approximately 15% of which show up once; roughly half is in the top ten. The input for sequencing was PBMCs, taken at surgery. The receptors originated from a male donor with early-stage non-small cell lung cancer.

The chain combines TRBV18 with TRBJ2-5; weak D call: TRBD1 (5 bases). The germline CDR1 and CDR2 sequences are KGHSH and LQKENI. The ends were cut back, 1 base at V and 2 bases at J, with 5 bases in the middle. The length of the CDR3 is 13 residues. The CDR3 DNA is TGTGCCAGCTCACCACAGGGGCAAGAGACCCAGTACTTC. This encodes CASSPQGQETQYF. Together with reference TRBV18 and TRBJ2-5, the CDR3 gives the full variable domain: NAGVMQNPRHLVRRRGQEARLRCSPMKGHSHVYWYRQLPEEGLKFMVYLQKENIIDESGMPKERFSAEFPKEGPSILRIQQVVRGDSAAYFCASSPQGQETQYFGPGTRLLVL.

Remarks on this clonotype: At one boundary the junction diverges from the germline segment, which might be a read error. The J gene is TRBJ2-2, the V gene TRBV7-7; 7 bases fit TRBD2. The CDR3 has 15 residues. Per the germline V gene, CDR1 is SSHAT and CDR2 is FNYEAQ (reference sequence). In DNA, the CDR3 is TGTGCTAGCAGCTCATACGGGGGGTCACACGGGGAGCTGTTTTTT. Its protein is CASSSYGGSHGELFF.

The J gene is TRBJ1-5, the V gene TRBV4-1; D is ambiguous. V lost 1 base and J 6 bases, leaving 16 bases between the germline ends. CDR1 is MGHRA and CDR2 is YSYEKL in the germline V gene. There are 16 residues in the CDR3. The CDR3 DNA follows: TGCGCCAGCAGCCAAGTTTTGGTCAGAGGCCCTCAGCCCCAGCATTTT. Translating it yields CASSQVLVRGPQPQHF.

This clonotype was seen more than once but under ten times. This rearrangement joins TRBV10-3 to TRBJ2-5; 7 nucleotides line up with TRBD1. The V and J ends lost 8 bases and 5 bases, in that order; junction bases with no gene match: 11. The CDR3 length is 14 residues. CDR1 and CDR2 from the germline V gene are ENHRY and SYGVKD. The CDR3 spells CAIGATGSGETQYF. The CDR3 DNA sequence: TGTGCCATCGGGGCGACAGGGTCTGGTGAGACCCAGTACTTC.

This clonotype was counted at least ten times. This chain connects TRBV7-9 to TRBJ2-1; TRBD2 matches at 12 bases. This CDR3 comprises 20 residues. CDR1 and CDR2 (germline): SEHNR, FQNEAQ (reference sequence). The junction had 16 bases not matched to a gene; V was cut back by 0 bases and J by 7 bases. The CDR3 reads CASSLARTPTSGRTRNEQFF. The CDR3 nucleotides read TGTGCCAGCAGCTTAGCCAGAACTCCGACTAGCGGGAGAACGAGGAATGAGCAGTTCTTC.

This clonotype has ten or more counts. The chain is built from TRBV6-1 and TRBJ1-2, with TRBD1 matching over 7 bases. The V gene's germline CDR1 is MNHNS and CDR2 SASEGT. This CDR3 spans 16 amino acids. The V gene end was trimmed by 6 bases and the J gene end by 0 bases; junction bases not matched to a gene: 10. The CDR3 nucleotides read TGTGCCAGCAGAACCGGGACAGACTTCTCTAACTATGGCTACACCTTC. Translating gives CASRTGTDFSNYGYTF.

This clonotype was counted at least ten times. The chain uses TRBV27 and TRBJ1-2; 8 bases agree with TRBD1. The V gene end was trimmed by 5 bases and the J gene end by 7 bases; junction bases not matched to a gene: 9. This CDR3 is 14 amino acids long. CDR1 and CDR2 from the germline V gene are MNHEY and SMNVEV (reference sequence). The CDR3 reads CASSLGQGGSGYTF. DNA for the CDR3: TGTGCCAGCAGTCTCGGACAGGGCGGGAGTGGCTACACCTTC.